The text below deals with one T cell receptor (beta chain). Its antigen is as yet unknown. The data stem from a study of cytomegalovirus exposure and HLA in healthy donors. Study-wide points: As confirmed in vitro, three CMV-associated chains were specific for CMV antigens. It has been reported that TCR beta sequences accurately predicted the HLA-A and HLA-B alleles of most subjects.

After removal of 2 bases from V and 5 bases from J, the junction contained 11 bases not matched to a gene. From germline, CDR1 is GTSNPN and CDR2 SVGIG (reference sequence). The CDR3 has 16 residues. PCR employed 60 Vbeta and 13 Jbeta primers. The repertoire was sequenced with immunoSEQ multiplex PCR; TCRdb's copy has only in-frame clones and lacks some. The sample holds about 82,000 clones; over 9% are singletons and the top ten take approximately 23%. The chain links TRBV30 to TRBJ1-5; 8 bases are a match to TRBD1. The sequenced sample was PBMCs. This receptor was obtained from a man between 60 and 70 years old in good health and CMV-seropositive. The DNA for the CDR3 is TGTGCCTGGAGTCCCCTTGACAGGGGAGTGGATCAGCCCCAGCATTTT. Encoded protein: CAWSPLDRGVDQPQHF.